This record covers a single T cell receptor (beta chain). Its antigen is not identified. CDR1 and CDR2 from the germline V gene are DFQATT and SNEGSKA (reference sequence). V was trimmed by 1 base and J by 3 bases, leaving 3 bases between them. This CDR3 has 11 residues. The assay, immunoSEQ v3.0, was run at survey level. Researchers set sequencing to target about 35,000-55,000 T-cell genomes per sample. Method: immunoSEQ multiplex PCR; TCRdb's copy keeps in-frame clones and lacks some. Found here are around 30,000 clones, around 96% of them singletons; the top ten hold under 3%. This entry belongs to a study of long-term antiretroviral therapy in people with HIV. Overall study findings and caveats: Post-treatment diversity went higher with ART but stayed below transplant donor controls. Clonotypes expanded prior to ART showed repertoire dominance at all sampled time points. CDR3 length ranges were narrower in HIV repertoires than in controls.

The chain couples TRBV20-1 to TRBJ2-5; D remains ambiguous. The sequence was obtained from a man aged 25 to 45 with HIV. Source: unsorted PBMCs, taken around 6.6 years after starting antiretroviral therapy. The chain's CDR3 is CSARGEETQYF. CDR3 nucleotides: TGCAGTGCTAGAGGTGAAGAGACCCAGTACTTC.